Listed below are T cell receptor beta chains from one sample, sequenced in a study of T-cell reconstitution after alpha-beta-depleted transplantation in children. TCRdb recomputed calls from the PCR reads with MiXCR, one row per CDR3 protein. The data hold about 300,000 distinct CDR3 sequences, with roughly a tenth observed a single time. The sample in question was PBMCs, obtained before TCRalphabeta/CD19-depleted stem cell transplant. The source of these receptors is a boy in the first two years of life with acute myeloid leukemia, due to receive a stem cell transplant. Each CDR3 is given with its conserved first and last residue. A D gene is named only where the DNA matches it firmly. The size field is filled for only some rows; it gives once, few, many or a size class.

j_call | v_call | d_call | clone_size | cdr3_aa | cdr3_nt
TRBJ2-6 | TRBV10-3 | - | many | CAISEEGTAFSGANVLTF | TGTGCCATCAGTGAGGAGGGGACGGCCTTCTCTGGGGCCAACGTCCTGACTTTC
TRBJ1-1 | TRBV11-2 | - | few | CASSLDRVTEAFF | TGTGCCAGCAGCTTAGACAGGGTCACTGAAGCTTTCTTT
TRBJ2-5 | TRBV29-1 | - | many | CSVARGTETQYF | TGCAGCGTTGCGCGGGGAACGGAGACCCAGTACTTC
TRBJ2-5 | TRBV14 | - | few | CASSRDKETQYF | TGTGCCAGCAGTCGAGACAAAGAGACCCAGTACTTC
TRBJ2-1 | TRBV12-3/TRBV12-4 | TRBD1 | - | CASSLWDRGYNEQFF | TGTGCCAGCAGTTTATGGGACAGGGGCTACAATGAGCAGTTCTTC
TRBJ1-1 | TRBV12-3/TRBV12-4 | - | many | CASAAGQNTEAFF | TGTGCCAGCGCGGCGGGACAAAACACTGAAGCTTTCTTT
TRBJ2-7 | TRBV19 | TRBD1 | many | CASSIDGDRVFGEQYF | TGTGCCAGTAGTATAGATGGGGACAGGGTTTTTGGTGAGCAGTACTTC
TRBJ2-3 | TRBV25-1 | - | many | CASSESGLRARDTQYF | TGTGCCAGCAGTGAATCCGGCCTCAGGGCCCGGGATACGCAGTATTTT
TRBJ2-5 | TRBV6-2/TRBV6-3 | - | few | CASSSPPPGQETQYF | TGTGCCAGCAGTTCCCCTCCCCCAGGTCAAGAGACCCAGTACTTC
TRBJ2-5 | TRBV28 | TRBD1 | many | CASSLCRRDREKGNQETQYF | TGTGCCAGCAGTTTATGTAGGCGGGACAGGGAAAAGGGCAATCAAGAGACCCAGTACTTC
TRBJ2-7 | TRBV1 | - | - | CTSSHGGSYEQYF | TGCACCAGCAGCCATGGCGGCTCCTACGAGCAGTACTTC
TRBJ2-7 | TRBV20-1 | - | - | CSALTSPYEQYF | TGCAGTGCTCTTACATCCCCCTACGAGCAGTACTTC
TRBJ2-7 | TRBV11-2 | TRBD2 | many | CASSAGLSYEQYF | TGTGCCAGCAGCGCGGGACTATCCTACGAGCAGTACTTC
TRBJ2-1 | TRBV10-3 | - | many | CAISEVSSSSALFYNEQFF | TGTGCCATCAGTGAGGTTAGCTCCTCTAGCGCCCTATTCTACAATGAGCAGTTCTTC
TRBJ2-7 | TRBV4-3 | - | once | CASSQVSGAYEQYF | TGCGCCAGCAGCCAAGTTTCGGGGGCCTACGAGCAGTACTTC
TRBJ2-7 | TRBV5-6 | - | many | CASSLMNYEQYF | TGTGCCAGCAGCTTGATGAACTACGAGCAGTACTTC
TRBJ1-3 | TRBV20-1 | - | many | CSARDAAGGNTIYF | TGCAGTGCTAGAGATGCGGCTGGAGGAAACACCATATATTTT
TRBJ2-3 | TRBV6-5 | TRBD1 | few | CASSYGTGGVYGDTQYF | TGTGCCAGCAGTTACGGGACAGGGGGCGTATATGGAGATACGCAGTATTTT
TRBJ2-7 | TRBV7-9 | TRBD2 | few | CASSPGLAIDEQYF | TGTGCCAGCAGCCCAGGACTAGCCATAGACGAGCAGTACTTC
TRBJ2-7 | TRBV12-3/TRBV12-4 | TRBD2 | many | CASGLGLASEQYF | TGTGCCAGCGGCCTGGGACTAGCGTCCGAGCAGTACTTC
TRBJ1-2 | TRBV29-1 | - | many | CSVGESGYGYTF | TGCAGCGTTGGGGAAAGTGGGTATGGCTACACCTTC
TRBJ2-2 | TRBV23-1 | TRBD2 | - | CASSQSSTSGKRGTGELFF | TGCGCCAGCAGTCAATCATCGACTAGCGGAAAACGTGGCACCGGGGAGCTGTTTTTT
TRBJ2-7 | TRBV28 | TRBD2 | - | CASRLAGGSLTGLYEQYF | TGTGCCAGCAGACTAGCGGGGGGGAGCTTAACTGGGCTCTACGAGCAGTACTTC